The rows below give T cell receptor beta chains drawn from one sample of a study of blood T cell repertoires in COVID-19. Libraries were prepared by immunoSEQ multiplex PCR; TCRdb keeps only in-frame clonotypes and omits some of them. The table shows 350,000 or so clones, with 70% to 90% occurring only once. Sequencing was done on a sample of peripheral blood. Receptor source: a young woman with COVID-19, enrolled during active disease. Each CDR3 is given with its conserved first and last residue. A D gene is named only where the DNA matches it firmly. Clone sizes are given selectively: once, few, many, or a class where the clone is expanded.

d_call clone_size j_call v_call cdr3_nt cdr3_aa
. . TRBJ1-2 TRBV28 TGTGCCAGCAGTTTACCGACAGGAGCGAACTATGGCTACACCTTC CASSLPTGANYGYTF
TRBD1 . TRBJ2-5 TRBV7-6 TGTGCCAGCAGCCCTACCAGGGGGCTTGAGACCCAGTACTTC CASSPTRGLETQYF
TRBD1 . TRBJ1-6 TRBV2 TGTGCCAGCAGGGCAGGGGGGAGCTCACCCCTCCACTTT CASRAGGSSPLHF
. . TRBJ2-6 TRBV10-2 TGCGCCAGCAGTGAGGGACAGCACTCTGGGGCCAACGTCCTGACTTTC CASSEGQHSGANVLTF
. . TRBJ1-6 TRBV16 TGTGCCAGCAGCCCCCAGGGGTATAATTCACCCCTCCACTTT CASSPQGYNSPLHF
TRBD1 . TRBJ1-3 TRBV14 TGTGCCAGCAGCAGGGACAGGGCTGGAAACACCATATATTTT CASSRDRAGNTIYF
. . TRBJ2-7 TRBV12-3/TRBV12-4 TGTGCCAGCACCGGCACAGGTCCCGAGCAGTACTTC CASTGTGPEQYF
TRBD2 . TRBJ2-5 TRBV4-2 TGTGCCAGCAGCCAAGAAAGGGGGGGAGCGGGGGTAGAGACCCAGTACTTC CASSQERGGAGVETQYF
TRBD1 . TRBJ1-2 TRBV7-8 TGTGCCGCATCTTCACGGGACAGGGGGTTTGGGTATGGCTACACCTTC CAASSRDRGFGYGYTF
. . TRBJ1-4 TRBV30 TGTGCCTGGAACCAGGGCGTTGGTAATGAAAAACTGTTTTTT CAWNQGVGNEKLFF
TRBD1 . TRBJ1-1 TRBV4-1 TGCGCCAGCAGTCACAGGGGGCAAACTGAAGCTTTCTTT CASSHRGQTEAFF
. . TRBJ1-1 TRBV7-8 TGTGCCAGCAGCCTGCTGGCGGGCGGAAACACTGAAGCTTTCTTT CASSLLAGGNTEAFF
TRBD1 . TRBJ2-3 TRBV6-4 TGTGCCAGCAGTGACGGACAGGGGGCAGATACGCAGTATTTT CASSDGQGADTQYF
TRBD2 . TRBJ2-3 TRBV2 TGTGCCAGCAGTGGTGTGGGACTATCCTCAGATACGCAGTATTTT CASSGVGLSSDTQYF
. once TRBJ1-4 TRBV15 TGTGCCACCAGCATGCGGGAAGGGGAAGAACTGTTTTTT CATSMREGEELFF
TRBD2 . TRBJ2-1 TRBV7-3 TGTGCCAGCAGCTCTACTAGCGGGGGCCTCAATGAGCAGTTCTTC CASSSTSGGLNEQFF
. . TRBJ1-4 TRBV7-9 TGTGCCAGCAGCTCCAGACAGGCTGAAAAACTGTTTTTT CASSSRQAEKLFF
. . TRBJ1-6 TRBV7-8 TGTGCCAGCAGCTTTACGGGACAAGGGAATTCACCCCTCCACTTT CASSFTGQGNSPLHF
. . TRBJ1-2 TRBV5-4 TGTGCCAGCAGCTTTAAACAGGGTTCCGATGGCTACACCTTC CASSFKQGSDGYTF
TRBD1 . TRBJ2-2 TRBV5-1 TGCGCCAGCAGCTTGACAGGGGGGCAACCCGGGGAGCTGTTTTTT CASSLTGGQPGELFF